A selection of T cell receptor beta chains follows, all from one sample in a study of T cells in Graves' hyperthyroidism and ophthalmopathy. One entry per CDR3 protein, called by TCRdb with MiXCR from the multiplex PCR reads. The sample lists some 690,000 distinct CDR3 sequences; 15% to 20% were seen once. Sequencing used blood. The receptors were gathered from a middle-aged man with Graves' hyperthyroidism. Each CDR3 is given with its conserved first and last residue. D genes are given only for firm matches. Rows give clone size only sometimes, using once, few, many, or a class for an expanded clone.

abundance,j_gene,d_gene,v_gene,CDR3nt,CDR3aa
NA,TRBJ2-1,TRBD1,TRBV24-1,TGTGCCACCAGTGACCAGGGGACAGCCTCCTCCTACAATGAGCAGTTCTTC,CATSDQGTASSYNEQFF
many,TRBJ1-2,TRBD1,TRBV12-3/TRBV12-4,TGTGCCAGCAGTTCAACAGGGGAGGTGGGTGGCTACACCTTC,CASSSTGEVGGYTF
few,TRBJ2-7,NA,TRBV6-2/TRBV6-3,TGTGCCAGCAGCAATACAGGGTCACAAACCTACGAGCAGTACTTC,CASSNTGSQTYEQYF
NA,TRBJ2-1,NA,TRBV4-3,TGCGCCAGCAGCCAAGGGGAGGGGGGGAAAAATGAGCAGTTCTTC,CASSQGEGGKNEQFF
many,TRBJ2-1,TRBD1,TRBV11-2,TGTGCCAGCAGCTACGAATTCGGACAGGGGCAGGACAATGAGCAGTTCTTC,CASSYEFGQGQDNEQFF
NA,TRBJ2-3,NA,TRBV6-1,TGTGCCAGCACGAGATTTCCTGGGGCCACAGATACGCAGTATTTT,CASTRFPGATDTQYF
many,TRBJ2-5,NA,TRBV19,TGTGCCAGTAGTTCATACGACTGGCGAGGCCAAGAGACCCAGTACTTC,CASSSYDWRGQETQYF
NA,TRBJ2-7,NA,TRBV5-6,TGTGCCAGCAGCCGGGGGCCGACCTACGAGCAGTACTTC,CASSRGPTYEQYF
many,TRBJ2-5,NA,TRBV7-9,TGTGCCAGCAGCAATGGGACCGCTTTTCAAGAGACCCAGTACTTC,CASSNGTAFQETQYF
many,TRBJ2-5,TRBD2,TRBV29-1,TGCAGCGTTGATTCCAGCGGGGGCCGGGAGACCCAGTACTTC,CSVDSSGGRETQYF
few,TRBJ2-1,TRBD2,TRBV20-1,TGCAGTGCTAGTCCCGGGACTAGCGGCTACAATGAGCAGTTCTTC,CSASPGTSGYNEQFF
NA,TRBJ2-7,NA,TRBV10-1,TGCGCCAGCAGTGGGACCCTTTACGAGCAGTACTTC,CASSGTLYEQYF
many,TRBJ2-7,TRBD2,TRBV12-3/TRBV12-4,TGTGCCAGCAGTTTTGGACTAGCGGGATCCCACGAGCAGTACTTC,CASSFGLAGSHEQYF
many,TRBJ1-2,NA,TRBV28,TGTGCCAGCAGTCGCGGGGGGCGAGGAGGCTACACCTTC,CASSRGGRGGYTF
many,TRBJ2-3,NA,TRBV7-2,TGTGCCAGCAGCTTCCAAAACACAGATACGCAGTATTTT,CASSFQNTDTQYF
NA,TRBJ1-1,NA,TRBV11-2,TGTGCCAGCAGCTTAGAAGCGGATCTAAACACTGAAGCTTTCTTT,CASSLEADLNTEAFF
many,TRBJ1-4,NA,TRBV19,TGTGCCAGTAGTGTACACCCGACAGGTAGAAATGAAAAACTGTTTTTT,CASSVHPTGRNEKLFF
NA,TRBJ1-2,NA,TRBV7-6,TGTGCCAGCAGCTCATCCCTGGATCTTCCTGGGGGCTACACCTTC,CASSSSLDLPGGYTF
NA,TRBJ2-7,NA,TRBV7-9,TGTGCCAGCAGCACCGGACCCTCGGAGTACGAGCAGTACTTC,CASSTGPSEYEQYF
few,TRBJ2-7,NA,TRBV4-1,TGCGCCAGCAGCCAAGAACAGCGGAGCAACGCCTACGAGCAGTACTTC,CASSQEQRSNAYEQYF
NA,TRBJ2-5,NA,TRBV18,TGTGCCAGCTCACTCCTCCCAGGGGAGACCCAGTACTTC,CASSLLPGETQYF
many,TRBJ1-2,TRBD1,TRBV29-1,TGCAGCGTTGTACTGGGGACAGGCTATGGCTACACCTTC,CSVVLGTGYGYTF
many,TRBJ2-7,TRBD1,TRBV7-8,TGTGCCAGCACCCTAGACAGGGGGTACGAGCAGTACTTC,CASTLDRGYEQYF
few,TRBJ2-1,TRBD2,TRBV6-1,TGTGCCAGCAGACTAAGCGGGAGCGGTTGGAATGAGCAGTTCTTC,CASRLSGSGWNEQFF
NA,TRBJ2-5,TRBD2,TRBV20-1,TGCAGTCCCCCGTATACGACTCCGGGACTAGCGAAACAAGAGACCCAGTACTTC,CSPPYTTPGLAKQETQYF
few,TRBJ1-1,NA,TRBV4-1,TGCGCCAGCAGCCACCTTCCTACAACGAACACTGAAGCTTTCTTT,CASSHLPTTNTEAFF
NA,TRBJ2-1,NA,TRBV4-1,TGCGCCAGCAGCCAAATCCGGGACAACTACAATGAGCAGTTCTTC,CASSQIRDNYNEQFF
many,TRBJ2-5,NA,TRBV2,TGTGCCAGCAGTGACAAGGTGGGAGAGACCCAGTACTTC,CASSDKVGETQYF
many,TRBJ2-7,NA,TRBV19,TGTGCCAGTAGTATCGATGGACAGCGCTCCTACGAGCAGTACTTC,CASSIDGQRSYEQYF
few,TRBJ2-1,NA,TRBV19,TGTGCCAGTAGTATAGAGGGGGGCAGGGGCGGCAATGAGCAGTTCTTC,CASSIEGGRGGNEQFF
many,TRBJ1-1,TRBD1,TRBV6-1,TGTGCCAGCAGGGGACAGGTGGTATACTGGACTGAAGCTTTCTTT,CASRGQVVYWTEAFF
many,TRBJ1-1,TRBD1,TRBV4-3,TGCGCCAGCAGCCAAAGATGGACAGGGGAGAACACTGAAGCTTTCTTT,CASSQRWTGENTEAFF
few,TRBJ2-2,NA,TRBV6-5,TGTGCCAGCAGTTACTCGTCAGCGGGCACCGGGGAGCTGTTTTTT,CASSYSSAGTGELFF
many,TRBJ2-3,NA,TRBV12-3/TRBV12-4,TGTGCCAGCAGGGACACCTTAGCGGTCAGCACAGATACGCAGTATTTT,CASRDTLAVSTDTQYF
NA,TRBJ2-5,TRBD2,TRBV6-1,TGTGCCAGCAGCCCACCTAGCGGGAGGGCCCTAGGGACCCAGTACTTC,CASSPPSGRALGTQYF
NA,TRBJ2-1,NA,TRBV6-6,TGTGCCAGCAGTTACCGTTCAACGGGAGTCTCCTACAATGAGCAGTTCTTC,CASSYRSTGVSYNEQFF
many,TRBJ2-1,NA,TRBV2,TGTGCCAGCAGAGGAGGGACTCCGACCGGCATTAGCTCCTACAATGAGCAGTTCTTC,CASRGGTPTGISSYNEQFF
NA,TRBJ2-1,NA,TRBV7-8,TGTGCCAGAAGCCCAAGGACCTACAATGAGCAGTTCTTC,CARSPRTYNEQFF
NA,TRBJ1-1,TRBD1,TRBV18,TGTGCCAGCTCACTAGGACAGGGATCGAACACTGAAGCTTTCTTT,CASSLGQGSNTEAFF
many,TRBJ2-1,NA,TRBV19,TGTGCCAGTAGTATAGGGGCTAATGAGCAGTTCTTC,CASSIGANEQFF
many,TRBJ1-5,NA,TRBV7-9,TGTGCCAGCAGCTTAGGGGCAGGCCATCAGCCCCAGCATTTT,CASSLGAGHQPQHF
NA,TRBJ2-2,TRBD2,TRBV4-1,TGCGCCAGCAGCCTCGGACTAGCGGGAGGGCACAACACCGGGGAGCTGTTTTTT,CASSLGLAGGHNTGELFF
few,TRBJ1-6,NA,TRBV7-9,TGTGCCAGCAGCTTACAGGGAGGTATTTCACCCCTCCACTTT,CASSLQGGISPLHF
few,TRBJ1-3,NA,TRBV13,TGTGCCAGCTCACCCGTGGAACAGGGCGCAGGAAACACCATATATTTT,CASSPVEQGAGNTIYF
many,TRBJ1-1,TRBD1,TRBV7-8,TGTGCCAGCAGCTCCAGGGGGGGAAGGACTGAAGCTTTCTTT,CASSSRGGRTEAFF
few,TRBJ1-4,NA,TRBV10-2,TGCGCCAGCTACGGTGAAAAACTGTTTTTT,CASYGEKLFF
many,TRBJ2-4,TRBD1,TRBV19,TGTGCCAGTAGTTCCCGCCCAGGGGGAAACATTCAGTACTTC,CASSSRPGGNIQYF
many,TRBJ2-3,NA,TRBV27,TGTGCCAGTAGTTATGGGGTAGCGAGCACAGATACGCAGTATTTT,CASSYGVASTDTQYF
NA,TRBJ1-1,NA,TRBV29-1,TGCAGCGTCGCAAGACAGATATCCACTGAAGCTTTCTTT,CSVARQISTEAFF
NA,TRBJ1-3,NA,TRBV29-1,TGCAGCGTTGAGGGGGGTGGAAACACCATATATTTT,CSVEGGGNTIYF
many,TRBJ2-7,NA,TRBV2,TGTGCCAGCAGTGGACAAGGGGGGGCAGAAGCTTTGCGCAACGAGCAGTACTTC,CASSGQGGAEALRNEQYF
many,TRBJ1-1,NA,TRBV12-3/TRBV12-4,TGTGCCAGCAGTGCAACGGGGGGATCGAACACTGAAGCTTTCTTT,CASSATGGSNTEAFF
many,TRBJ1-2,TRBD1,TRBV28,TGTGCCACTTCCTTGGGACAGGGGAGCTACACCTTC,CATSLGQGSYTF
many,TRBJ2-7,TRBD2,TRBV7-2,TGTGCCAGCAGCTCCCTTCTAGCGGGAGGCAGGAAGCAGTACTTC,CASSSLLAGGRKQYF